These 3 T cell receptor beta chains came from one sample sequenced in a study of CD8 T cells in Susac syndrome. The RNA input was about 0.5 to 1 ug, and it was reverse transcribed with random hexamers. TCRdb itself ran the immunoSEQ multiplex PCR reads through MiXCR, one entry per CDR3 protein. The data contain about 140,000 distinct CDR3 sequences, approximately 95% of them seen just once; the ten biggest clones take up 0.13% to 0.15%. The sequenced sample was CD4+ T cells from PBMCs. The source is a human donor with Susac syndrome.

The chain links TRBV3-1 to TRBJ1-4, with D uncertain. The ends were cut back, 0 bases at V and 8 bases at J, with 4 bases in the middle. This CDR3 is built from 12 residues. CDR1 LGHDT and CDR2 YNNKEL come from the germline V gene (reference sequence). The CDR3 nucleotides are TGTGCCAGCAGCCAAGAAGGAGAAAAACTGTTTTTT. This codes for CASSQEGEKLFF.

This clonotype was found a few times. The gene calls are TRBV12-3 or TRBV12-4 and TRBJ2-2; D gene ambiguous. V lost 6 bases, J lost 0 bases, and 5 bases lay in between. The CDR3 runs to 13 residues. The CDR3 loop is CASRKTNTGELFF. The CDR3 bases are TGTGCCAGCAGAAAGACGAACACCGGGGAGCTGTTTTTT.

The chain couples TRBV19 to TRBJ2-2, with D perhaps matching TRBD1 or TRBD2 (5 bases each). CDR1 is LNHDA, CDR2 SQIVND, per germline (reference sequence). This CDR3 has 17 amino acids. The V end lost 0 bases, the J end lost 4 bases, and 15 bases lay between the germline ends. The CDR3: CASSIESGRASTGELFF. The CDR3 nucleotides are TGTGCCAGTAGTATAGAATCAGGGCGGGCGAGCACCGGGGAGCTGTTTTTT.